Each of the 5 T cell receptor beta chains below was sequenced from the same sample in a study of regulatory T cells in long-lasting Graves disease. Documented time point: newly diagnosed GD, antithyroid drugs for less than 3 months. Isolated PBMC RNA provided the starting material for the TCR library. Researchers made TCR beta libraries by using iRepertoire HTBI primers and running Arm-PCR on CDR3 regions. From the multiplex PCR reads, TCRdb called clonotypes with MiXCR, one entry per CDR3 protein. The data show 400,000 to 500,000 distinct CDR3 sequences, about a sixth seen once. This same sample was also taken into another study, of T cells in Graves' hyperthyroidism and ophthalmopathy.

The sample in question was peripheral blood mononuclear cells (PBMCs), obtained at new diagnosis, from a patient treated with antithyroid drugs. These receptors originate from a woman in her thirties with Graves disease.

A remark on this clonotype: A much larger clone differs by one base, so this may be a read error. The chain links TRBV20-1 to TRBJ2-5; 8 nucleotides align to TRBD2. Germline CDR1 reads DFQATT; CDR2 reads SNEGSKA (reference sequence). This CDR3 has 17 amino acids. CDR3 coding DNA: TGCAGTGCTAGTGTGTTAATAGCGGGAAACTCCTACAATGAGCGGTTCTTC. Translated: CSASVLIAGNSYNERFF.

This clonotype was seen repeatedly, ten times or more. V and J are TRBV7-3 and TRBJ2-1; D possibly corresponds to TRBD1 (6 bases). Trimming cost V 5 bases and J 3 bases, with 11 bases left between them. CDR1 and CDR2 from the germline V gene are SGHTA and FQGTGA. The length of the CDR3 is 14 residues. The CDR3 is CASSHGDNYNEQFF. The CDR3 nucleotides are TGTGCCAGCAGCCACGGGGACAACTACAATGAGCAGTTCTTC.

J is TRBJ2-2 and V is TRBV19, with TRBD1 matching over 10 bases. Germline loops: CDR1 LNHDA, CDR2 SQIVND (reference sequence). V was pared by 10 bases and J by 2 bases, with 4 bases of the junction left unmatched. CDR3 size: 14 residues. CDR3 sequence: CAIGTGVNTGELFF. In DNA form, the CDR3 reads TGTGCCATTGGGACAGGGGTTAACACCGGGGAGCTGTTTTTT.

V usage is TRBV9 and J usage is TRBJ1-3; the D gene is possibly TRBD1 (5 bases). The V gene's germline CDR1 is SGDLS and CDR2 YYNGEE. V shed 4 bases and J shed 3 bases, with 17 bases lying between them. The CDR3 totals 16 residues. The DNA for the CDR3 is TGTGCCAGCAGCCCCAGCCCCAGGGCCAATGGAAACACCATATATTTT. Protein sequence: CASSPSPRANGNTIYF. The full variable domain, rest sourced from reference TRBV9 and TRBJ1-3, is DSGVTQTPKHLITATGQRVTLRCSPRSGDLSVYWYQQSLDQGLQFLIQYYNGEERAKGNILERFSAQQFPDLHSELNLSSLELGDSALYFCASSPSPRANGNTIYFGEGSWLTVV.

This clonotype was observed at least ten times. V and J are TRBV28 and TRBJ2-3, with D perhaps matching TRBD2 (5 bases). CDR1 MDHEN and CDR2 SYDVKM come from the germline V gene. V gave up 8 bases and J gave up 0 bases, with 15 bases separating them. This CDR3 is 15 amino acids long. The DNA of the CDR3 is TGTGCCAGCGCCCCCGTGGGCGGGAGCACAGATACGCAGTATTTT. Translating it yields CASAPVGGSTDTQYF. The full variable domain, its missing parts supplied by reference TRBV28 and TRBJ2-3, is DVKVTQSSRYLVKRTGEKVFLECVQDMDHENMFWYRQDPGLGLRLIYFSYDVKMKEKGDIPEGYSVSREKKERFSLILESASTNQTSMYLCASAPVGGSTDTQYFGPGTRLTVL.